Presented here are 32 T cell receptor beta chains from one specimen sequenced in a study of blood T cells in healthy people across ages. It was with a sample-barcoded 5' primer and a J-beta primer mix that a second PCR of roughly 6 to 12 cycles was run. TCRdb called the 5' RACE reads again in MiXCR, with one record for every CDR3 protein. The repertoire consists of approximately 1.5 million distinct CDR3 sequences, with approximately 32% occurring once and the leading ten covering approximately 10%. The material sequenced was blood. The receptors shown here come from a woman aged 30 to 39 in good health.

The chain couples TRBV5-1 to TRBJ2-5, with 11 bases lining up with TRBD2. The V gene end was trimmed by 3 bases and the J gene end by 5 bases; junction bases not matched to a gene: 9. The CDR3 sequence is 16 residues long. Per the germline V gene, CDR1 is SGHRS and CDR2 is YFSETQ. The chain's CDR3 is CASSYSLAGVGETQYF. In nucleotides, the CDR3 is TGCGCCAGCAGCTATTCACTAGCGGGAGTTGGCGAGACCCAGTACTTC.

The sample holds many counts of this clonotype. The chain links TRBV6-2 or TRBV6-3 to TRBJ1-5; TRBD1 aligns across 12 bases. V was clipped by 5 bases and J by 6 bases; unmatched bases: 8. The CDR3 covers 16 residues. The germline V gene has CDR1 MNHEY and CDR2 SVGEGT. DNA of the CDR3: TGTGCCAGCAGTCAGGGACAGGGGGCCGCGGGTCAGCCCCAGCATTTT. Its protein product is CASSQGQGAAGQPQHF.

This clonotype was picked up a small number of times. The chain combines TRBV27 with TRBJ2-1; D is possibly TRBD2 (6 bases). Germline V CDR1 and CDR2: MNHEY, SMNVEV (reference sequence). V lost 3 bases and J lost 2, with 8 bases in between. The CDR3 covers 14 residues. The CDR3 region is CASSFGGTYNEQFF. CDR3 bases: TGTGCCAGCAGTTTCGGCGGGACCTACAATGAGCAGTTCTTC.

The table lists this clonotype with a few counts. The rearrangement uses TRBV4-1 and TRBJ1-2; D remains unclear. Germline V gene lookup returns CDR1 MGHRA and CDR2 YSYEKL. V was clipped by 2 bases and J by 4 bases, with 14 bases between them. This CDR3 spans 15 amino acids. The CDR3 coding sequence is TGCGCCAGCAGCCAAAGGTTGGGTTTTGCCTATGGCTACACCTTC. Its protein product is CASSQRLGFAYGYTF.

The rearrangement links TRBV7-8 to TRBJ1-2; 7 bases map to TRBD1. The J segment lost 4 bases and the V segment lost 1 base, leaving 9 bases of the junction unmatched. Germline V gene sequence: CDR1 SGHVS, CDR2 FQNEAQ. This CDR3 has 16 amino acids. The CDR3 region is CASSLGDSSNFYGYTF. The CDR3 nucleotides read TGTGCCAGCAGCTTAGGGGACAGCTCGAACTTCTATGGCTACACCTTC.

This clonotype was seen more than once but under ten times. The CDR3, as DNA: TGTGCCAGCAGTGCGGACAGGGGCCTTAACACCGGGGAGCTGTTTTTT. Protein: CASSADRGLNTGELFF. V is TRBV6-1 and J is TRBJ2-2; 9 bases align to TRBD1. Germline V gene sequence: CDR1 MNHNS, CDR2 SASEGT. The CDR3 extends over 16 amino acids. V lost 4 bases and J lost 2; bases outside the gene matches: 5.

This clonotype has just a few counts. V gene TRBV20-1 combines with J gene TRBJ2-7, with D unclear. Trimming took off 4 bases at V and 0 bases at J, with 10 bases between the two ends. Per the germline V gene, CDR1 is DFQATT and CDR2 is SNEGSKA (reference sequence). The CDR3 is made up of 13 amino acids. The CDR3 here is CSATPSPSYEQYF. The CDR3 DNA sequence: TGCAGTGCTACGCCCTCACCCTCCTACGAGCAGTACTTC.

This rearrangement joins TRBV20-1 to TRBJ2-5, with 8 nucleotides matching TRBD1. CDR1 DFQATT and CDR2 SNEGSKA come from the germline V gene (reference sequence). V dropped 5 bases and J dropped 6; count of bases not matched to a gene: 14. This CDR3 is built from 15 residues. CDR3 region: CSAPKATGDGKTQYF. DNA of the CDR3: TGCAGTGCTCCAAAAGCGACAGGGGACGGAAAGACCCAGTACTTC.

This chain connects TRBV7-9 to TRBJ1-1, with D maybe TRBD1 (5 bases). Trimming removed 2 bases from V and 1 base from J, with 8 bases in between. The CDR3 has 14 residues. Germline V gene lookup returns CDR1 SEHNR and CDR2 FQNEAQ (reference sequence). The CDR3 DNA reads TGTGCCAGCAGCTTACCGACAGCGAACACTGAAGCTTTCTTT. It specifies CASSLPTANTEAFF.

V is TRBV6-5 and J is TRBJ1-1; D is uncertain. CDR3 length: 13 amino acids. V lost 7 bases and J lost 7, with 16 bases in between. CDR1 and CDR2 from the germline V gene are MNHEY and SVGAGI. The CDR3 is CASTVSGLGEAFF. For the CDR3, the DNA is TGTGCCAGCACGGTGTCTGGTCTGGGTGAAGCTTTCTTT.

This clonotype has a count of ten or more. The rearrangement joins TRBV4-1 to TRBJ1-2; no definite D call. Germline V gene data show CDR1 as MGHRA and CDR2 as YSYEKL. V lost 4 bases, J lost 0 bases, and 18 bases lay in between. There are 17 residues in the CDR3. The CDR3 DNA reads as TGCGCCAGCAGCCCCCTAAGCCCAGGCGTAACTAACTATGGCTACACCTTC. Translated: CASSPLSPGVTNYGYTF.

The chain combines TRBV12-3 or TRBV12-4 with TRBJ1-6; D gene unclear. The CDR3 totals 15 residues. V was pared by 3 bases and J by 5 bases, with 11 bases between. The CDR3 nucleotides are TGTGCCAGCAGTTTCCAGTCAGTCAATAATTCACCCCTCCACTTT. Residues: CASSFQSVNNSPLHF.

This clonotype was counted between two and nine times. The chain carries TRBV28 and TRBJ1-1; no reliable D call. The V gene lost 5 bases and the J gene lost 5 bases, with 18 bases spanning the gap. There are 15 residues in the CDR3. Per germline, CDR1 MDHEN and CDR2 SYDVKM. CDR3: CASSLPGEAETEAFF. The CDR3 DNA is TGTGCCAGCAGTCTCCCCGGGGAGGCGGAGACTGAAGCTTTCTTT.

The table lists this clonotype with a few counts. CDR3 loop: CAWGDSYTQYF. CDR3 bases: TGTGCCTGGGGGGACAGCTATACGCAGTATTTT. The genes are TRBV30 and TRBJ2-3; 7 bases fit TRBD1. The ends lost 5 bases at V and 7 bases at J; junction bases unmatched: 3. Germline-derived CDR1 and CDR2 are GTSNPN and SVGIG (reference sequence). The CDR3 spans 11 residues. Full variable domain (missing parts from reference TRBV30 and TRBJ2-3): SQTIHQWPATLVQPVGSPLSLECTVEGTSNPNLYWYRQAAGRGLQLLFYSVGIGQISSEVPQNLSASRPQDRQFILSSKKLLLSDSGFYLCAWGDSYTQYFGPGTRLTVL.

Of note for this clonotype: Being one base from a much bigger clone, this may be a read error. The rearrangement uses TRBV20-1 and TRBJ1-5; D remains ambiguous. Germline V gives CDR1 DFQATT, CDR2 SNEGSKA (reference sequence). The CDR3 has 15 residues. Here the CDR3 DNA reads TGCAGTGCTAGAGTTGCGCGTTATAGCAGTCAGCCCCAGCATTTT. Its translation: CSARVARYSSQPQHF.

This clonotype appeared a single time. The rearrangement uses TRBV14 and TRBJ2-1; 13 bases line up with TRBD2. Losses at the gene ends were 4 bases for V and 10 bases for J; bases not matched to a gene: 13. The germline V gene has CDR1 SGHDN and CDR2 FVKESK. CDR3 size: 17 residues. The CDR3 bases are TGTGCCAGCAGCCCCGGACTAGCGGGAGTGTCGGTTCGGGAGCAGTTCTTC. Translated: CASSPGLAGVSVREQFF.

V gene TRBV10-3 combines with J gene TRBJ2-1, with D unresolved. Trimming left V 8 bases short and J 0 bases short, with 11 bases between. The CDR3 extends over 14 amino acids. Per germline, CDR1 ENHRY and CDR2 SYGVKD. The CDR3 loop is CAIRFSSSYNEQFF. CDR3 coding DNA: TGTGCCATCCGTTTTAGCAGCTCCTACAATGAGCAGTTCTTC.

A word on this clonotype: A much larger clonotype is one base distant, so this may be a read error. The V call is TRBV29-1, the J call TRBJ2-3; D remains unclear. The CDR3 length is 11 residues. From germline, CDR1 is SQVTM and CDR2 ANQGSEA. In DNA form, the CDR3 reads TGCCGCGCTGCGGTTTCAGATACGCAGTATTTT. It translates to CRAAVSDTQYF.

In the case of this clonotype: Mismatch with germline at one junction end may stem from a read error. V and J are TRBV20-1 and TRBJ2-2, with TRBD2 matching 7 bases. CDR1 and CDR2 (germline): DFQATT, SNEGSKA (reference sequence). This CDR3 region has 14 residues. CDR3 nucleotide sequence: TGCAGTGCTAGAGAGGGGGGGTCCACCGGGGAGCGGTTTTTT. Residues: CSAREGGSTGERFF.

This clonotype was detected only a few times. Germline is not matched at one junction end, which may reflect a read error. The rearrangement joins TRBV20-1 to TRBJ1-2; 7 bases are shared with TRBD1. The CDR3 consists of 15 residues. CDR1 and CDR2 (germline): DFQATT, SNEGSKA (reference sequence). CDR3 sequence (DNA): TGCAGTGCTAGAACCTGGACAGGAAGTAACTACGGCTACACCTTC. This translates into CSARTWTGSNYGYTF.

The CDR3 coding sequence is TGTGCCAGTTTCATCAAGAACACTGAAGCTTTCTTT. This codes for CASFIKNTEAFF. The rearrangement uses TRBV2 and TRBJ1-1; D remains ambiguous. The CDR3 is 12 amino acids. Trimming took 9 bases from V and 1 from J, leaving 9 bases between them. From germline, CDR1 is SNHLY and CDR2 FYNNEI.

This clonotype appeared a few times. The chain links TRBV15 to TRBJ2-1; 12 nucleotides match TRBD2. The CDR3 totals 15 residues. With 4 bases clipped from V and 8 bases from J, the junction kept 6 bases outside the gene matches. Germline V gives CDR1 LNHNV, CDR2 YYDKDF (reference sequence). DNA of the CDR3: TGTGCCACCAGCACCCGACTAGCGGGAGTCCATGAGCAGTTCTTC. Translating gives CATSTRLAGVHEQFF.

This clonotype was detected only a few times. This chain connects TRBV5-1 to TRBJ2-1; possibly TRBD1 or TRBD2 for D (6 bases each). This CDR3 spans 15 amino acids. The V gene lost 1 base and the J gene lost 5 bases, with 13 bases spanning the gap. The germline V gene encodes CDR1 SGHRS and CDR2 YFSETQ. Here the CDR3 reads CASSLWGASNNEQFF. CDR3 sequence (DNA): TGCGCCAGCAGCTTGTGGGGGGCGAGTAACAATGAGCAGTTCTTC.

The gene calls are TRBV20-1 and TRBJ2-7; 8 positions agree with TRBD1. The better agreement between TRBJ2-5 and the DNA end casts doubt on the J call. The CDR3 has 11 amino acids. Germline V gene lookup returns CDR1 DFQATT and CDR2 SNEGSKA (reference sequence). The CDR3 protein is CRVHRGETQYF. CDR3 nucleotide sequence: TGCAGGGTTCACAGGGGGGAGACCCAGTACTTC.

The rearrangement uses TRBV29-1 and TRBJ1-2; 10 bases agree with TRBD1. Germline V CDR1 and CDR2: SQVTM, ANQGSEA. The ends lost 5 bases at V and 4 bases at J; junction bases unmatched: 7. The CDR3 is 14 residues long. The CDR3 protein is CSVYRDRGGYGYTF. CDR3 coding DNA: TGCAGCGTTTACCGGGACAGGGGAGGCTATGGCTACACCTTC.

The chain links TRBV11-1 to TRBJ2-3, with D possibly being TRBD1 (6 bases). Germline assignment: CDR1 SGHAT and CDR2 FQDESV (reference sequence). V lost 3 bases, J lost 2 bases, and 12 bases lay in between. The CDR3 contains 15 residues. This chain's CDR3 is CASSFGTLLTDTQYF. Written as DNA, the CDR3 is TGTGCCAGCAGCTTTGGGACACTTCTCACAGATACGCAGTATTTT.

The chain employs TRBV7-9 and TRBJ2-1; tentatively, D is TRBD2 (5 bases). Germline V gene lookup returns CDR1 SEHNR and CDR2 FQNEAQ (reference sequence). Between the trimmed V and J ends, which lost 1 base and 13 bases, there was a span of 17 bases. CDR3 length: 14 residues. CDR3 region: CASSLVGGTAEQFF. The CDR3 DNA is TGTGCCAGCAGCTTAGTCGGAGGAACAGCTGAACAGTTCTTC.

The chain is built from TRBV3-1 and TRBJ2-5; 7 bases line up with TRBD1. The end of the DNA fits TRBJ2-7 better, so the J call may be wrong. Looked up from germline, CDR1 is LGHDT and CDR2 is YNNKEL (reference sequence). This CDR3 spans 16 amino acids. The CDR3: CASSQDRMTGSHEQYF. CDR3 DNA: TGTGCCAGCAGCCAAGATAGAATGACAGGGTCCCACGAGCAGTACTTC.

This clonotype occurred a few times. The genes are TRBV20-1 and TRBJ2-3, with 10 bases that match TRBD2. V gave up 4 bases and J gave up 2 bases; unmatched junction bases: 12. The germline gives CDR1 DFQATT, CDR2 SNEGSKA (reference sequence). This CDR3 is built from 17 residues. The CDR3 loop reads CSATPSGSSGTTDTQYF. In DNA, the CDR3 is TGCAGTGCTACCCCTAGCGGGAGTTCCGGAACCACAGATACGCAGTATTTT.

The chain recombines TRBV4-1 with TRBJ1-1, with D uncertain. CDR1 and CDR2 (germline): MGHRA, YSYEKL. This CDR3 is 15 amino acids long. V shed 2 bases and J shed 3 bases, with 13 bases lying between them. CDR3 in amino acids: CASSQFAGGYTEAFF. In DNA, the CDR3 is TGCGCCAGCAGCCAATTTGCAGGAGGCTACACTGAAGCTTTCTTT.

With regard to this clonotype: The junction departs from the called germline gene at one end, perhaps through a read error. V gene TRBV7-8 combines with J gene TRBJ2-6; 8 bases are shared with TRBD1. CDR1 is SGHVS, CDR2 FQNEAQ, per germline. CDR3 length: 15 amino acids. The chain's CDR3 is CAGSPRGLVGNVLTF. The DNA of the CDR3 is TGTGCCGGCAGCCCCAGGGGGCTAGTTGGCAACGTCCTGACTTTC.

This chain links TRBV27 with TRBJ2-7, with 11 bases fitting TRBD2. The CDR3 spans 15 residues. The ends lost 7 bases at V and 0 bases at J; junction bases unmatched: 5. Germline values: CDR1 MNHEY, CDR2 SMNVEV (reference sequence). The CDR3, as DNA: TGTGCCAGCAAATCGACTAGCGGGAACTCCTACGAGCAGTACTTC. Its translation is CASKSTSGNSYEQYF.